Detailed here is one T cell receptor (beta chain). Antigen unknown. The source of the sample is a study of cytomegalovirus exposure and HLA in healthy donors. It was with 60 Vbeta and 13 Jbeta primers that the PCR ran. Profiling relied on immunoSEQ multiplex PCR, and the TCRdb table lists in-frame clones only, not all of them. The specimen's table records about 40,000 clones. The CDR3 totals 14 residues. The V gene's germline CDR1 is SQVTM and CDR2 ANQGSEA. Trimming at V came to 6 bases and at J to 4 bases, leaving 4 bases not matched to a gene. Points from the study as a whole: A missense variant in DCLRE1C was later tied to TCR beta V- and J-gene trimming.

The sample was PBMCs. This chain uses TRBV29-1 with TRBJ2-3; 13 nucleotides match TRBD2. This TCR came from a woman in her thirties in good health and CMV-seronegative. CDR3 protein: CSVGLAGAADTQYF. DNA of the CDR3: TGCAGCGTAGGACTAGCGGGAGCTGCAGATACGCAGTATTTT.